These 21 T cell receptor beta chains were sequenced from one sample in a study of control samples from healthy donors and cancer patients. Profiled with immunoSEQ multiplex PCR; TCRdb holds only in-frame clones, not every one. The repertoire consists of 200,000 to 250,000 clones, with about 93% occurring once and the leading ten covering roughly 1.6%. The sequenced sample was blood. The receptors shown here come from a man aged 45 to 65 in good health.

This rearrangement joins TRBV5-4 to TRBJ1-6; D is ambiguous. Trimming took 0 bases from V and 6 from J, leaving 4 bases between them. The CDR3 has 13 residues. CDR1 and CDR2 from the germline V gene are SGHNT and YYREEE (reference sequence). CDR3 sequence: CASSLVGNSPLHF. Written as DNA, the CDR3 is TGTGCCAGCAGCTTGGTGGGTAATTCACCCCTCCACTTT.

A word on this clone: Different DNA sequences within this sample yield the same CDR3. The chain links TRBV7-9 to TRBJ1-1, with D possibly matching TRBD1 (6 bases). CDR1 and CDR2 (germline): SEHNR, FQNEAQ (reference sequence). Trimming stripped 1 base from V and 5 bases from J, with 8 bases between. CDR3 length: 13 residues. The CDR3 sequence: CASSLEGGTEAFF. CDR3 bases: TGTGCCAGCAGCTTAGAGGGGGGAACTGAAGCTTTCTTT.

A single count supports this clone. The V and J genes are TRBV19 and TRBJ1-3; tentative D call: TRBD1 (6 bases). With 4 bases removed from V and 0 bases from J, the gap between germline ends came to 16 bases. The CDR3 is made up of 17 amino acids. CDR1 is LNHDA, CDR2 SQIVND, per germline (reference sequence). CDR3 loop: CASSRETGTYSGNTIYF. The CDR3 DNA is TGTGCCAGTAGTAGAGAAACAGGGACTTACTCTGGAAACACCATATATTTT. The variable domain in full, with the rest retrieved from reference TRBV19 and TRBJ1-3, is DGGITQSPKYLFRKEGQNVTLSCEQNLNHDAMYWYRQDPGQGLRLIYYSQIVNDFQKGDIAEGYSVSREKKESFPLTVTSAQKNPTAFYLCASSRETGTYSGNTIYFGEGSWLTVV.

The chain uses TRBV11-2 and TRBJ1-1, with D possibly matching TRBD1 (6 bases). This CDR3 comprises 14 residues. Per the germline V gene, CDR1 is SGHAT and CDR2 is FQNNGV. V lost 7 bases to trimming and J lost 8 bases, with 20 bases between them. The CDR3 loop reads CASNIVSGGKEAFF. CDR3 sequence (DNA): TGTGCCAGCAACATCGTATCGGGGGGCAAAGAAGCTTTCTTT.

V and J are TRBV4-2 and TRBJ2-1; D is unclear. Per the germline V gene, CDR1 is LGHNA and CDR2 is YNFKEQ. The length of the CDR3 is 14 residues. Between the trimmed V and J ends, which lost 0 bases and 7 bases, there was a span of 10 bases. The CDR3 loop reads CASSQDRLENEQFF. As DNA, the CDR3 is TGTGCCAGCAGCCAAGATAGGCTCGAGAATGAGCAGTTCTTC.

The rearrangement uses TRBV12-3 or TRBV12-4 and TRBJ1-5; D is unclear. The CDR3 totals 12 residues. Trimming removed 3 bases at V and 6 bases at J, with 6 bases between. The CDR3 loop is CASSFQSQPQHF. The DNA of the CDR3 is TGTGCCAGCAGTTTCCAGAGTCAGCCCCAGCATTTT.

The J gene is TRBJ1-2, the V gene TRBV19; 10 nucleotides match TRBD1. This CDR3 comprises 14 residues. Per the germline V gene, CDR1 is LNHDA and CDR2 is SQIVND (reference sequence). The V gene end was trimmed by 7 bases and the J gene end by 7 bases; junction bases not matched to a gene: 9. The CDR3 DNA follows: TGTGCCAGTAATCGAGACAGGGGGCCTTTTGGCTACACCTTC. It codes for CASNRDRGPFGYTF.

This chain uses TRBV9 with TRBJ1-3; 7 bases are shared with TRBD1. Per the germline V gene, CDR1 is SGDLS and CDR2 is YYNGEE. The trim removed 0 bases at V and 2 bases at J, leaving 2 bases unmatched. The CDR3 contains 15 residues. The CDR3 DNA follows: TGTGCCAGCAGCGTAGGAGGGACAGCTGGAAACACCATATATTTT. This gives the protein CASSVGGTAGNTIYF.

In DNA form, the CDR3 reads TGCGCCAGCAGCCAAGAGAGCCCTTTAGATACGCAGTATTTT. Its protein product is CASSQESPLDTQYF. The chain couples TRBV4-3 to TRBJ2-3; D is unclear. Trimming removed 0 bases from V and 5 bases from J, with 9 bases in between. CDR1 and CDR2 (germline): LGHNA, YSLEER. There are 14 residues in the CDR3.

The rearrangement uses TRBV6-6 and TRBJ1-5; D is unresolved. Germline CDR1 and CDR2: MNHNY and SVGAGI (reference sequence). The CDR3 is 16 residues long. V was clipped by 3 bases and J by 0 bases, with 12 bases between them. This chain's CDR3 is CASSYPQSYSNQPQHF. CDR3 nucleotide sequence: TGTGCCAGCAGTTATCCTCAGAGTTATAGCAATCAGCCCCAGCATTTT.

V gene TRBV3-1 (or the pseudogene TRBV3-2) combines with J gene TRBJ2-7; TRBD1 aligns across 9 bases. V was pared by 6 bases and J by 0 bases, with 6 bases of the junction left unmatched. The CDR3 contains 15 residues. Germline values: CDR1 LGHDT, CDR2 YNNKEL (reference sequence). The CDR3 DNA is TGTGCCAGCAGTCGTTGGACAGGGGTCTCCTACGAGCAGTACTTC. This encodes CASSRWTGVSYEQYF.

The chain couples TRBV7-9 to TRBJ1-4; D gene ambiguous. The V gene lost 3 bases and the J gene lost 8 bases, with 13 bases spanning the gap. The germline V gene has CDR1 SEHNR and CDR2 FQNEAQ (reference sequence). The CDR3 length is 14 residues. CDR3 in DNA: TGTGCCAGCAGCTTTGCACGCACGGTAGAAAAACTGTTTTTT. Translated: CASSFARTVEKLFF.

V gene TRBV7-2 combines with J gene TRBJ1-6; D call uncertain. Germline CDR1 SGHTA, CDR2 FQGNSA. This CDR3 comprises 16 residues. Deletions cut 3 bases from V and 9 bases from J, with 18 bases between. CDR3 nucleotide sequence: TGTGCCAGCAGCTTGATCCCGGGATCCTCGAGTTCACCCCTCCACTTT. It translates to CASSLIPGSSSSPLHF.

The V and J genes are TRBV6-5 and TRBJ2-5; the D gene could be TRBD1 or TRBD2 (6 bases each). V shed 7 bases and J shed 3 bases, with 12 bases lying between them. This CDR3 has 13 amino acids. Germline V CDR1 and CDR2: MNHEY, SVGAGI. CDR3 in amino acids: CASKTGAKETQYF. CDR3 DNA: TGTGCCAGCAAGACGGGGGCGAAAGAGACCCAGTACTTC.

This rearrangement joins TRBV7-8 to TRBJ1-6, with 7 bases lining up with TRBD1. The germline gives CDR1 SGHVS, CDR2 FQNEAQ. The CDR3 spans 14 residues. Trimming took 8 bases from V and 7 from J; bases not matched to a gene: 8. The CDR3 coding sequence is TGTGCCAGCGCTGGCGACAGGGACAATTCACCCCTCCACTTT. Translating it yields CASAGDRDNSPLHF.

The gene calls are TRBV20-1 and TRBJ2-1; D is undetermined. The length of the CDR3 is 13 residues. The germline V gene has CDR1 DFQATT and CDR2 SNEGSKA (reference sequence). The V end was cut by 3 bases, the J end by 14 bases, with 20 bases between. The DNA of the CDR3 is TGCAGTGCTAGTCCCCTTTCGACCAGTGGGGAGTTCTTC. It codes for CSASPLSTSGEFF.

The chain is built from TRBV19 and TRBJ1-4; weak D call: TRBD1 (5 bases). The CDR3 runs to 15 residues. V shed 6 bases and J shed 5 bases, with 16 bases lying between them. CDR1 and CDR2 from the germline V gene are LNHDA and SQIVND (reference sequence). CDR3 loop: CASSSGPTVNEKLFF. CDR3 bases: TGTGCCAGTAGCTCGGGGCCGACAGTCAATGAAAAACTGTTTTTT.

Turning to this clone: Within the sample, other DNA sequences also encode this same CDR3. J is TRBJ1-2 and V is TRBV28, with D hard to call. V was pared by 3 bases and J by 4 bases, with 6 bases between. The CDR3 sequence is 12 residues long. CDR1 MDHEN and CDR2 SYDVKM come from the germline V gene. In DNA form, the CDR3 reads TGTGCCAGCAGTTTGAGGCTCTATGGCTACACCTTC. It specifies CASSLRLYGYTF.

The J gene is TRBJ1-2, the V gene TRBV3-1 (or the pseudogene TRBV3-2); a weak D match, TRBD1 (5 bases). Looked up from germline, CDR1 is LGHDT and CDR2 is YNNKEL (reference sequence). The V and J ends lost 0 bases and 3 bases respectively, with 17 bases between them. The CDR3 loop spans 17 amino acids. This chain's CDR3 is CASSQDRGTVPYYGYTF. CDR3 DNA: TGTGCCAGCAGCCAAGATCGTGGGACGGTCCCTTACTATGGCTACACCTTC.

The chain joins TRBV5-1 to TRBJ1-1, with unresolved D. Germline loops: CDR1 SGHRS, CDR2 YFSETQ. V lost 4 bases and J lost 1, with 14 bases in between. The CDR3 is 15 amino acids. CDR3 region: CASSRTHHPNTEAFF. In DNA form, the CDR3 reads TGCGCCAGCAGCCGTACTCACCACCCGAACACTGAAGCTTTCTTT. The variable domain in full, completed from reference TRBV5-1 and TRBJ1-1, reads KAGVTQTPRYLIKTRGQQVTLSCSPISGHRSVSWYQQTPGQGLQFLFEYFSETQRNKGNFPGRFSGRQFSNSRSEMNVSTLELGDSALYLCASSRTHHPNTEAFFGQGTRLTVV.

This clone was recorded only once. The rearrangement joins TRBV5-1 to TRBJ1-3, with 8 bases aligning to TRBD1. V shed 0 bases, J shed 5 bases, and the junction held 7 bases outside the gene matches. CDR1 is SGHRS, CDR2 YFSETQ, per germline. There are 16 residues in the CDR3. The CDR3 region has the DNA TGCGCCAGCAGCTTGGAAACAGGGGGATCGAGAAACACCATATATTTT. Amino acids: CASSLETGGSRNTIYF.